This passage covers 22 T cell receptor beta chains from one sample sequenced in a study of blood T cell repertoires in COVID-19. Assay: immunoSEQ multiplex PCR; the TCRdb copy retains only in-frame clones and omits some. The data show roughly 170,000 clones, with roughly 70% seen just once and about 3% held by the top ten. Sequenced input: peripheral blood. Receptors were obtained from a woman aged 80 or over with acute or convalescent COVID-19.

This clone appeared once. The rearrangement uses TRBV28 and TRBJ1-5, with 8 bases aligning to TRBD1. The CDR3 totals 15 residues. V was clipped by 2 bases and J by 7 bases; unmatched bases: 7. The germline gives CDR1 MDHEN, CDR2 SYDVKM. The CDR3 region is CASSLPSGGRQPQHF. CDR3 DNA: TGTGCCAGCAGTTTACCTTCAGGGGGCAGGCAGCCCCAGCATTTT.

The V gene is TRBV30, the J gene TRBJ2-2; 13 bases match TRBD2. CDR3 length: 15 residues. J gave up 5 bases and V 3 bases, and 3 bases lay outside the gene matches. The V gene's germline CDR1 is GTSNPN and CDR2 SVGIG (reference sequence). The CDR3 coding sequence is TGTGCCTGGAGCGGACTAGCGGGAGAGACCGGGGAGCTGTTTTTT. Translation: CAWSGLAGETGELFF.

This sequence joins TRBV3-1 (or the pseudogene TRBV3-2) and TRBJ2-2; D is possibly TRBD1 (6 bases). From germline, CDR1 is LGHDT and CDR2 YNNKEL (reference sequence). Trimming took 1 base from V and 6 from J, leaving 27 bases between them. This CDR3 has 20 amino acids. The CDR3 nucleotides are TGTGCCAGCAGCCAAGGGGTTGGGGACACACTACGCGGACCGGCCGGGGAGCTGTTTTTT. This translates into CASSQGVGDTLRGPAGELFF.

The chain carries TRBV28 and TRBJ1-1; 9 bases map to TRBD1. Germline CDR1 and CDR2: MDHEN and SYDVKM. The V segment lost 0 bases and the J segment 0 bases; nucleotides outside the gene matches: 5. CDR3 length: 17 residues. In nucleotides, the CDR3 is TGTGCCAGCAGTTTATGGGGGACAGGGCCAATGAACACTGAAGCTTTCTTT. Amino acid sequence: CASSLWGTGPMNTEAFF.

V is TRBV6-5 and J is TRBJ1-2; D gene ambiguous. CDR1 is MNHEY and CDR2 is SVGAGI in the germline V gene. With 7 bases removed from V and 6 bases from J, the gap between germline ends came to 12 bases. The CDR3 runs to 12 residues. As DNA, the CDR3 is TGTGCCAGCACGGGTAGCGGCGATGGCTACACCTTC. It specifies CASTGSGDGYTF.

This chain connects TRBV5-1 to TRBJ1-5; 7 bases are shared with TRBD1. Trimming cost V 3 bases and J 0 bases; bases outside gene matches: 3. CDR3 size: 15 residues. From germline, CDR1 is SGHRS and CDR2 YFSETQ. The CDR3 nucleotides are TGCGCCAGCAGCTCGGGGACAGATAGCAATCAGCCCCAGCATTTT. Translating it yields CASSSGTDSNQPQHF. The whole variable domain, filled in from reference TRBV5-1 and TRBJ1-5, reads KAGVTQTPRYLIKTRGQQVTLSCSPISGHRSVSWYQQTPGQGLQFLFEYFSETQRNKGNFPGRFSGRQFSNSRSEMNVSTLELGDSALYLCASSSGTDSNQPQHFGDGTRLSIL.

The chain is built from TRBV5-1 and TRBJ1-1, with D unclear. Deletions cut 1 base from V and 2 bases from J, with 9 bases between. The CDR3 spans 14 residues. CDR1 and CDR2 (germline): SGHRS, YFSETQ. CDR3 nucleotides: TGCGCCAGCAGCTTGACTCCGACAAACACTGAAGCTTTCTTT. It specifies CASSLTPTNTEAFF.

This clone occurred once. The chain has TRBV27 and TRBJ2-1, with 12 bases fitting TRBD2. CDR1 MNHEY and CDR2 SMNVEV come from the germline V gene (reference sequence). The CDR3 loop spans 14 amino acids. V trimming: 7 bases; J trimming: 7 bases; junction bases outside the gene matches: 5. The CDR3 coding sequence is TGTGCCAGCAACAGACTAGCGGGAGTGAATGAGCAGTTCTTC. This encodes CASNRLAGVNEQFF.

V usage is TRBV10-2 and J usage is TRBJ2-7; TRBD1 agrees at 8 bases. V was pared by 1 base and J by 7 bases, with 6 bases of the junction left unmatched. Germline CDR1 WSHSY, CDR2 SAAADI. The CDR3 is 14 amino acids. In DNA, the CDR3 is TGCGCCAGCAGTGAGTGGACAGGGCCGTGGGAGCAGTACTTC. It encodes CASSEWTGPWEQYF.

This clone was observed a single time. The J gene is TRBJ2-5, the V gene TRBV3-1 (or the pseudogene TRBV3-2), with no clear D. This CDR3 has 12 residues. V was cut by 4 bases and J by 2 bases, with 5 bases left in between. Germline V gene lookup returns CDR1 LGHDT and CDR2 YNNKEL (reference sequence). This chain's CDR3 is CASSPQQETQYF. The CDR3, as DNA: TGTGCCAGCAGCCCGCAGCAAGAGACCCAGTACTTC.

This clone has ten or more counts. The chain recombines TRBV29-1 with TRBJ2-1; D is uncertain. CDR3 size: 14 residues. V was clipped by 2 bases and J by 3 bases, with 11 bases between them. Per the germline V gene, CDR1 is SQVTM and CDR2 is ANQGSEA. DNA of the CDR3: TGCAGCGTTGAAACTGCGGAAGTCTACAATGAGCAGTTCTTC. Protein sequence: CSVETAEVYNEQFF.

The chain carries TRBV5-1 and TRBJ1-3; 7 bases are a match to TRBD1. Germline V CDR1 and CDR2: SGHRS, YFSETQ. CDR3 length equals 16 residues. The V and J ends lost 0 bases and 3 bases, in that order; junction bases with no gene match: 6. The CDR3: CASSLGTGLGGNTIYF. The CDR3 bases are TGCGCCAGCAGCTTGGGGACAGGCTTAGGTGGAAACACCATATATTTT.

The chain uses TRBV27 and TRBJ1-6, with a weak D call TRBD1 (6 bases). The CDR3 loop spans 14 amino acids. V lost 3 bases and J lost 8, with 11 bases in between. CDR1 and CDR2 (germline): MNHEY, SMNVEV (reference sequence). The chain's CDR3 is CASSFEQGYSPLHF. CDR3 DNA: TGTGCCAGCAGTTTCGAACAGGGTTATTCACCCCTCCACTTT.

This clone occurred once. The CDR3 bases are TGTGCCAGCAGTGACGGCCTAGCGGGAGAATACAATGAGCAGTTCTTC. It specifies CASSDGLAGEYNEQFF. V is TRBV6-4 and J is TRBJ2-1; 10 bases align to TRBD2. Germline V CDR1 and CDR2: MRHNA, SNTAGT. The CDR3 runs to 16 residues. The trim removed 2 bases at V and 4 bases at J, leaving 5 bases unmatched.

V and J are TRBV5-6 and TRBJ2-1, with D maybe TRBD2 (5 bases). Germline V gene data show CDR1 as SGHDT and CDR2 as YYEEEE. This CDR3 contains 13 residues. Trimming removed 2 bases at V and 9 bases at J, with 12 bases between. DNA of the CDR3: TGTGCCAGCAGCTTTAGGCGGGTTGGTGAGCAGTTCTTC. Its protein is CASSFRRVGEQFF. The variable domain in full, completed from reference TRBV5-6 and TRBJ2-1, reads DAGVTQSPTHLIKTRGQQVTLRCSPKSGHDTVSWYQQALGQGPQFIFQYYEEEERQRGNFPDRFSGHQFPNYSSELNVNALLLGDSALYLCASSFRRVGEQFFGPGTRLTVL.

This clone was seen a single time. The chain uses TRBV9 and TRBJ2-1; TRBD1 matches 9 bases. The CDR3 extends over 17 amino acids. Germline-derived CDR1 and CDR2 are SGDLS and YYNGEE. Trimming removed 5 bases from V and 7 bases from J; junction bases left unmatched: 16. The CDR3 loop is CASSINREDRGRNEQFF. In DNA form, the CDR3 reads TGTGCCAGCAGTATCAATAGGGAGGACAGGGGTCGGAATGAGCAGTTCTTC.

This chain joins TRBV5-1 and TRBJ2-1; D remains unclear. The CDR3 contains 16 residues. CDR1 and CDR2 (germline): SGHRS, YFSETQ. Trimming cost V 4 bases and J 0 bases, with 14 bases left between them. Here the CDR3 reads CASSVFLLSSYNEQFF. The CDR3 nucleotides are TGCGCCAGCAGCGTCTTCCTCCTGAGCTCCTACAATGAGCAGTTCTTC. Full variable domain (missing parts from reference TRBV5-1 and TRBJ2-1): KAGVTQTPRYLIKTRGQQVTLSCSPISGHRSVSWYQQTPGQGLQFLFEYFSETQRNKGNFPGRFSGRQFSNSRSEMNVSTLELGDSALYLCASSVFLLSSYNEQFFGPGTRLTVL.

The V call is TRBV19, the J call TRBJ2-1; D possibly corresponds to TRBD1 (6 bases). The V and J ends lost 5 bases and 4 bases respectively, with 6 bases between them. The CDR3 extends over 12 amino acids. Looked up from germline, CDR1 is LNHDA and CDR2 is SQIVND (reference sequence). The CDR3, as DNA: TGTGCCAGTAGTGGACAGTACAATGAGCAGTTCTTC. It yields the protein CASSGQYNEQFF.

The rearrangement uses TRBV7-9 and TRBJ2-7; no firm D call. CDR1 is SEHNR and CDR2 is FQNEAQ in the germline V gene (reference sequence). The CDR3 sequence is 15 residues long. The V and J ends lost 5 bases and 2 bases respectively, with 16 bases between them. In DNA form, the CDR3 reads TGTGCCAGCAGCCCAAAAGAGGAATTTCCCTACGAGCAGTACTTC. It yields the protein CASSPKEEFPYEQYF. Full variable domain (remainder filled in from reference TRBV7-9 and TRBJ2-7): DTGVSQNPRHKITKRGQNVTFRCDPISEHNRLYWYRQTLGQGPEFLTYFQNEAQLEKSRLLSDRFSAERPKGSFSTLEIQRTEQGDSAMYLCASSPKEEFPYEQYFGPGTRLTVT.

The V and J genes are TRBV29-1 and TRBJ2-1; a weak D match, TRBD1 (6 bases). Germline V lookup: CDR1 SQVTM, CDR2 ANQGSEA. The CDR3 has 11 residues. Trimming left V 7 bases short and J 8 bases short, with 12 bases between. Here the CDR3 reads CSGVRGHEQFF. CDR3 coding DNA: TGCAGCGGCGTCAGGGGTCATGAGCAGTTCTTC.

V usage is TRBV11-3 and J usage is TRBJ2-3; D remains unclear. Per germline, CDR1 SGHNT and CDR2 YENEEA. V lost 4 bases, J lost 1 base, and 6 bases lay in between. The CDR3 is 13 amino acids. This chain's CDR3 is CASSSSRTDTQYF. The CDR3 DNA reads TGTGCCAGCAGCTCATCCCGCACAGATACGCAGTATTTT.

This chain uses TRBV5-1 with TRBJ1-4; 11 nucleotides line up with TRBD1. This CDR3 is built from 17 residues. Per the germline V gene, CDR1 is SGHRS and CDR2 is YFSETQ. V trimming: 3 bases; J trimming: 1 base; junction bases outside the gene matches: 5. The CDR3 loop reads CASSWGQGGGTNEKLFF. CDR3 nucleotide sequence: TGCGCCAGCAGCTGGGGACAGGGGGGAGGAACTAATGAAAAACTGTTTTTT. The full variable domain, completed using reference TRBV5-1 and TRBJ1-4, is KAGVTQTPRYLIKTRGQQVTLSCSPISGHRSVSWYQQTPGQGLQFLFEYFSETQRNKGNFPGRFSGRQFSNSRSEMNVSTLELGDSALYLCASSWGQGGGTNEKLFFGSGTQLSVL.